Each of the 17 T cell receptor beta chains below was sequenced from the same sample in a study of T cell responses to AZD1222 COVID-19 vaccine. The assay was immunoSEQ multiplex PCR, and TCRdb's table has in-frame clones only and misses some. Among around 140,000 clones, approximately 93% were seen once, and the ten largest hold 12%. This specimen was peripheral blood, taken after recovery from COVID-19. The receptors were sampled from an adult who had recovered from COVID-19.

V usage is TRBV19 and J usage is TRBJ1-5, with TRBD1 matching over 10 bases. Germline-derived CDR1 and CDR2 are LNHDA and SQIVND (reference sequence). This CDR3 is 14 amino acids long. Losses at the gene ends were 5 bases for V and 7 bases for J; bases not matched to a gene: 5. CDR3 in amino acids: CASSGDRGNQPQHF. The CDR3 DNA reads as TGTGCCAGTAGTGGGGACAGGGGAAACCAGCCCCAGCATTTT. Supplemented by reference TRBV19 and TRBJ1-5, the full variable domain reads DGGITQSPKYLFRKEGQNVTLSCEQNLNHDAMYWYRQDPGQGLRLIYYSQIVNDFQKGDIAEGYSVSREKKESFPLTVTSAQKNPTAFYLCASSGDRGNQPQHFGDGTRLSIL.

The CDR3 DNA follows: TGTGCCAGCAGACCCGCAGGGGCAGGATGGAACACTGAAGCTTTCTTT. This gives the protein CASRPAGAGWNTEAFF. V gene TRBV7-6 combines with J gene TRBJ1-1; the D gene is possibly TRBD1 (6 bases). V dropped 6 bases and J dropped 1 base, with 18 bases sitting between them. The CDR3 has 16 amino acids. CDR1 and CDR2 from the germline V gene are SGHVS and FNYEAQ.

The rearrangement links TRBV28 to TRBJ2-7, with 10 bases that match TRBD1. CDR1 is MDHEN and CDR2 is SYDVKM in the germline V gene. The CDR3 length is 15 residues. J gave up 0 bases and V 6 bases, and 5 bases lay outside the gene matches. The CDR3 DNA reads TGTGCCAGCAGACCCGACAGGGGGCACTCCTACGAGCAGTACTTC. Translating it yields CASRPDRGHSYEQYF.

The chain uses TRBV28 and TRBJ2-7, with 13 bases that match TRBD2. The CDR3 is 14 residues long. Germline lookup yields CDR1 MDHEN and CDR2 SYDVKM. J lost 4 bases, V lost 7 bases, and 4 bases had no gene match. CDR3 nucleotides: TGTGCCAGCAAGAGGACTAGCGGGAGATACGAGCAGTACTTC. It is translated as CASKRTSGRYEQYF. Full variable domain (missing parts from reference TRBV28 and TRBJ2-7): DVKVTQSSRYLVKRTGEKVFLECVQDMDHENMFWYRQDPGLGLRLIYFSYDVKMKEKGDIPEGYSVSREKKERFSLILESASTNQTSMYLCASKRTSGRYEQYFGPGTRLTVT.

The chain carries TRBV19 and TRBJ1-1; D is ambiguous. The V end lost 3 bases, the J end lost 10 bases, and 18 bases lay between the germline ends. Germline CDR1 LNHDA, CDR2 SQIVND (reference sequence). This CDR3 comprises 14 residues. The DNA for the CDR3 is TGTGCCAGTAGTATGAGATTAGAGGGCGGGCGAGCTTTCTTT. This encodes CASSMRLEGGRAFF. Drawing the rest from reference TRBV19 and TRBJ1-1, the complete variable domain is DGGITQSPKYLFRKEGQNVTLSCEQNLNHDAMYWYRQDPGQGLRLIYYSQIVNDFQKGDIAEGYSVSREKKESFPLTVTSAQKNPTAFYLCASSMRLEGGRAFFGQGTRLTVV.

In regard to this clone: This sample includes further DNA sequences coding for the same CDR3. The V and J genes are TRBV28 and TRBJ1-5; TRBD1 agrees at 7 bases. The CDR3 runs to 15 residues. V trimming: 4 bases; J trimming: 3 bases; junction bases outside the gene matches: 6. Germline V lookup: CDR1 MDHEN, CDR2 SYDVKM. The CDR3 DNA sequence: TGTGCCAGCAGTTCACGGGACAGAGTCAATCAGCCCCAGCATTTT. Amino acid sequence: CASSSRDRVNQPQHF. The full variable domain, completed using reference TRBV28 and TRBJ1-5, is DVKVTQSSRYLVKRTGEKVFLECVQDMDHENMFWYRQDPGLGLRLIYFSYDVKMKEKGDIPEGYSVSREKKERFSLILESASTNQTSMYLCASSSRDRVNQPQHFGDGTRLSIL.

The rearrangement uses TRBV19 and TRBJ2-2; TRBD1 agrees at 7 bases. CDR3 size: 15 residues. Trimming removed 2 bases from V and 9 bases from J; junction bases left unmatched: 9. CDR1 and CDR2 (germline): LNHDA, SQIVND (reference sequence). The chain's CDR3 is CASSISGQLARELFF. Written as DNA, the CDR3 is TGTGCCAGTAGTATATCGGGACAGCTCGCCCGGGAGCTGTTTTTT.

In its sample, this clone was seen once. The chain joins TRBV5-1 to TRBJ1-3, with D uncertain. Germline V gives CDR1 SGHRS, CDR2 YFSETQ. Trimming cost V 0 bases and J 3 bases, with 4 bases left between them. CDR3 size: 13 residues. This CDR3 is CASSLGDGNTIYF. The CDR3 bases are TGCGCCAGCAGCTTGGGAGATGGAAACACCATATATTTT. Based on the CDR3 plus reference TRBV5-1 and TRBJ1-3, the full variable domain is KAGVTQTPRYLIKTRGQQVTLSCSPISGHRSVSWYQQTPGQGLQFLFEYFSETQRNKGNFPGRFSGRQFSNSRSEMNVSTLELGDSALYLCASSLGDGNTIYFGEGSWLTVV.

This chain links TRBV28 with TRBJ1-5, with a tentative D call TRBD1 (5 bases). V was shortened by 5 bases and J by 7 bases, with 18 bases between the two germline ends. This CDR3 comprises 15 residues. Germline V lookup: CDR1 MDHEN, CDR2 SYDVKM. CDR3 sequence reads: CASSPSTGAGQPQHF. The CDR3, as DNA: TGTGCCAGCAGTCCGTCCACCGGGGCGGGGCAGCCCCAGCATTTT.

The CDR3 bases are TGTGCCAGCAGCCAAGACGGACAAGTGTGGTCCGGAAACACCATATATTTT. Encoded protein: CASSQDGQVWSGNTIYF. The V call is TRBV4-2, the J call TRBJ1-3, with D possibly being TRBD1 (5 bases). The CDR3 loop spans 17 amino acids. Per germline, CDR1 LGHNA and CDR2 YNFKEQ. Trimming removed 0 bases at V and 4 bases at J, with 16 bases between.

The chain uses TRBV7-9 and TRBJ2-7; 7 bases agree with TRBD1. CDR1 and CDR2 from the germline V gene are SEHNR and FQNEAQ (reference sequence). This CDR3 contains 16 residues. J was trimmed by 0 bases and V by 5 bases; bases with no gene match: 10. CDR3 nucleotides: TGTGCCAGCAGCAAACGACAGGGCCCACCCTCCTACGAGCAGTACTTC. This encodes CASSKRQGPPSYEQYF.

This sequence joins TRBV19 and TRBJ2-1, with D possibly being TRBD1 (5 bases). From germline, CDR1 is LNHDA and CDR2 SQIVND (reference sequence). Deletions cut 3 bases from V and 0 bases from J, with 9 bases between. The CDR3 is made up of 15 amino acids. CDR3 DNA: TGTGCCAGTAGTATCAGGGCCCTCTCCTACAATGAGCAGTTCTTC. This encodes CASSIRALSYNEQFF.

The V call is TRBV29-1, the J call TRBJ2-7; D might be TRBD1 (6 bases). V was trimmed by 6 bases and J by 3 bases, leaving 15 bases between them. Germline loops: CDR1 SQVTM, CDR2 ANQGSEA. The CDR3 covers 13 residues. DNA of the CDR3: TGCAGCGTATCGGTGGACAGCCACTACGAGCAGTACTTC. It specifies CSVSVDSHYEQYF.

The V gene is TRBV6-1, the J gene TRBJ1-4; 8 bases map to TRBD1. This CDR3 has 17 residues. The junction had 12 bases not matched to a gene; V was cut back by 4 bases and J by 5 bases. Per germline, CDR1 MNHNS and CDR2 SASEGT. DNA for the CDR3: TGTGCCAGCAGTGGAGGGACAGGCTTAGGCCCAAATGAAAAACTGTTTTTT. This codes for CASSGGTGLGPNEKLFF.

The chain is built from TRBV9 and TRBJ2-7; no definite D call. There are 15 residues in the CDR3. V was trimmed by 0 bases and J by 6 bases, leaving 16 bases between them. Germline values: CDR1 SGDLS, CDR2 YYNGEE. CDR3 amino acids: CASSVGQSFGGEQYF. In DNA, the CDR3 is TGTGCCAGCAGCGTAGGCCAGTCCTTCGGCGGCGAGCAGTACTTC.

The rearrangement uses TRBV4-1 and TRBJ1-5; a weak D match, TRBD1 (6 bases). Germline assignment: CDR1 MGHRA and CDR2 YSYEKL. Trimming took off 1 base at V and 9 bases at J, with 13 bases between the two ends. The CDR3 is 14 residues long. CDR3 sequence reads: CASSQVTGASPQHF. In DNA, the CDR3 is TGCGCCAGCAGCCAAGTGACGGGGGCCTCGCCCCAGCATTTT.

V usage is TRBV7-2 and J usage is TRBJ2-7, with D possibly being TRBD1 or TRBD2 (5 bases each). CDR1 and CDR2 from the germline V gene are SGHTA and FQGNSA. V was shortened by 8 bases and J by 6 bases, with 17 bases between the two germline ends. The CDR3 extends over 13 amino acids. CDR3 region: CASSPGERGEQYF. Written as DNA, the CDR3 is TGTGCCAGCTCACCTGGGGAGAGGGGCGAGCAGTACTTC.